This TCR beta chain stems from a study of T cells after yellow fever vaccination. Across the whole study: Fractions of low cell number were prepared using SMART-Seq v4 Ultra Low Input. Overall study results and limits: Within FACS-sorted repertoires, abundant clonotypes contaminating from the bulk population could be present. By day 5 rather than day 15, the secondary response had peaked, though it was weaker.

V lost 7 bases and J lost 0, with 15 bases in between. From germline, CDR1 is SQVTM and CDR2 ANQGSEA. This CDR3 region has 15 residues. Template-switching 5'RACE yielded the TCR cDNA; a universal primer site and UMIs were added in the process. One entry per CDR3 protein results from TCRdb running MiXCR on the 5' RACE reads. The sample holds about 400,000 distinct CDR3 sequences, 6.2% seen once. This clonotype came up many times. The antigen remains undetermined. This receptor was identified in a man aged 25-40 years who received the YFV17D yellow fever vaccine. The chain carries TRBV29-1 and TRBJ2-2; D possibly corresponds to TRBD1 (6 bases). Here the sequenced sample was PBMCs, taken 5 days after the yellow fever booster vaccination. The chain's CDR3 is CSARDKLANTGELFF. Written as DNA, the CDR3 is TGCAGCGCCCGGGACAAACTCGCGAACACCGGGGAGCTGTTTTTT.